This T cell receptor (beta chain) was obtained from a study of blood T cell repertoires in COVID-19. About the research overall: COVID-19 samples, acute and convalescent, were from the United States, Italy and Spain.

This clone was counted ten times or more. The trim removed 4 bases at V and 5 bases at J, leaving 8 bases unmatched. CDR1 and CDR2 (germline): LGHDT, YNNKEL (reference sequence). The CDR3 has 16 residues. Clones were sequenced by immunoSEQ multiplex PCR, and TCRdb holds only the in-frame ones, with some missing. The top ten clones hold around 2% of a sample with about 320,000 clones, roughly 85% of them seen once. The cohort comprised adults aged roughly 18 to 95 years residing in some 24 US areas. Individuals in the exposed group had encountered a COVID-19 case within 2 weeks preceding study entry. This receptor was taken from a woman aged 25 to 39 who had been exposed to COVID-19. V gene TRBV3-1 (or the pseudogene TRBV3-2) combines with J gene TRBJ2-1, with 10 bases that match TRBD2. Sequenced sample: PBMCs or T cells enriched from blood (not recorded which). CDR3 sequence reads: CASSPTRAGGDNEQFF. The CDR3 region has the DNA TGTGCCAGCAGCCCGACCAGAGCGGGAGGGGACAATGAGCAGTTCTTC.